A selection of T cell receptor beta chains follows, all from one sample in a study of T cell responses to AZD1222 COVID-19 vaccine. The data were produced by immunoSEQ multiplex PCR, yet TCRdb's version contains in-frame clones alone and is incomplete. The sample shows 100,000 to 150,000 clones, over 75% of them seen only once. The material sequenced was peripheral blood, taken on day 0 of AZD1222 vaccination. These receptors were obtained from an adult in good health. Each CDR3 is given with its conserved first and last residue. Fields, in order: J gene, V gene, clone size, D gene, CDR3 protein, CDR3 DNA. The D gene is left open where the match is weak. Size is omitted from some rows. Given values are once, few, many or a class for expanded clones.

TRBJ1-5 | TRBV6-2/TRBV6-3 | . | . | CASSSRLQGERPQHF | TGTGCCAGCAGTTCCCGCTTACAGGGAGAGAGGCCCCAGCATTTT
TRBJ2-3 | TRBV9 | . | TRBD1 | CASSIRDRTDTQYF | TGTGCCAGCAGCATCCGGGACAGGACAGATACGCAGTATTTT
TRBJ1-1 | TRBV7-9 | . | . | CASSLQGGTEAFF | TGTGCCAGCAGCTTACAAGGGGGCACTGAAGCTTTCTTT
TRBJ2-3 | TRBV2 | once | TRBD2 | CASSLAARLTTDTQYF | TGTGCCAGCAGCCTAGCGGCCCGATTAACCACAGATACGCAGTATTTT
TRBJ2-7 | TRBV6-5 | . | . | CASRDPSSYEQYF | TGTGCCAGTCGGGACCCGAGCTCCTACGAGCAGTACTTC
TRBJ2-3 | TRBV7-9 | . | TRBD2 | CASSPLGRAGTDTQYF | TGTGCCAGCAGCCCCCTGGGGAGGGCGGGCACAGATACGCAGTATTTT
TRBJ1-1 | TRBV19 | . | . | CASSHPQGSRTEAFF | TGTGCCAGTAGTCATCCCCAGGGAAGTAGGACTGAAGCTTTCTTT
TRBJ1-1 | TRBV6-6 | . | . | CASSYGRPGNTEAFF | TGTGCCAGCAGTTACGGACGACCGGGGAACACTGAAGCTTTCTTT
TRBJ2-7 | TRBV7-2 | . | TRBD2 | CASSLGSGSYEQYF | TGTGCCAGCAGCTTAGGTAGCGGGAGTTACGAGCAGTACTTC
TRBJ1-1 | TRBV10-2 | . | . | CASRAGAGGGTEAFF | TGCGCCAGCCGAGCAGGAGCGGGAGGGGGCACTGAAGCTTTCTTT
TRBJ1-4 | TRBV5-1 | once | TRBD1 | CASSSGTGGSNEKLFF | TGCGCCAGCAGCTCCGGGACAGGGGGGTCTAATGAAAAACTGTTTTTT
TRBJ1-1 | TRBV19 | once | . | CASTWTRTNTEAFF | TGTGCCAGTACCTGGACCCGGACGAACACTGAAGCTTTCTTT
TRBJ1-1 | TRBV28 | . | TRBD1 | CASRDRDMNTEAFF | TGTGCCAGCAGGGACAGGGATATGAACACTGAAGCTTTCTTT
TRBJ1-2 | TRBV7-7 | . | . | CASSLAPGRAPWNYGYTF | TGTGCTAGCAGCTTAGCGCCGGGCAGGGCCCCATGGAACTATGGCTACACCTTC
TRBJ1-5 | TRBV19 | . | TRBD1 | CASSTRGTGDQPQHF | TGTGCCAGTAGTACTCGGGGAACAGGGGATCAGCCCCAGCATTTT
TRBJ2-6 | TRBV2 | . | TRBD1 | CASSPGTGAFSGANVLTF | TGTGCCAGCAGTCCCGGGACAGGGGCCTTCTCTGGGGCCAACGTCCTGACTTTC
TRBJ1-2 | TRBV5-1 | once | . | CASSVGQGGGYTF | TGCGCCAGCAGCGTCGGCCAGGGTGGCGGCTACACCTTC
TRBJ1-1 | TRBV9 | . | TRBD1 | CASSVTGANTEAFF | TGTGCCAGCAGCGTAACAGGGGCGAACACTGAAGCTTTCTTT
TRBJ2-1 | TRBV11-1 | . | . | CASSVVSYNEQFF | TGTGCCAGCAGCGTGGTTTCCTACAATGAGCAGTTCTTC